This T cell receptor (beta chain) was recorded in a study of T cell repertoires in cytomegalovirus infection. Study conclusions and caveats: Identification of carriers of CMV plus the relevant HLA was achieved through cumulative public TCR beta family frequency.

The trim removed 5 bases at V and 3 bases at J, leaving 11 bases unmatched. The V gene's germline CDR1 is SGHVS and CDR2 FNYEAQ. This CDR3 has 16 amino acids. As regards this clonotype: Its specificity is unknown.

TCRdb processed the reads anew with MiXCR; each CDR3 protein has one entry. The data contain 230,000 or so distinct CDR3 sequences, about 17% of them seen just once; the ten biggest clones take up less than 60%. The chain recombines TRBV7-6 with TRBJ2-7, with 9 bases fitting TRBD2. The receptor's source is a human donor in good health (CMV status not recorded). Some clones in this sample may be carry-over from other donors' samples. Input material: CD8+ T cells from PBMCs. The CDR3 loop is CASSPAGGLAYYEQYF. The CDR3 nucleotides read TGTGCCAGCAGCCCAGCGGGGGGACTAGCTTACTACGAGCAGTACTTC.